This TCR beta chain was captured in a study of identical twins. Germline CDR1 is MRHNA and CDR2 is SNTAGT. The CDR3 runs 15 residues. Deletions cut 1 base from V and 4 bases from J, with 11 bases between. This clonotype has just a few counts. Template switching, a step in the protocol, added a universal primer site, and cDNA carried unique molecular identifiers. TCRdb re-called the 5' RACE reads through MiXCR, storing one row per CDR3 protein. The sample includes 310,000 or so distinct CDR3 sequences, roughly 8.6% of them seen just once. These same records also appear under a second study, on yellow fever vaccine responses in identical twins. That study reports: Twins' T cell vaccine responses reportedly looked partly convergent, partly personalized.

Sequenced material: CD8+ T cells sorted from blood. This TCR derives from a young woman in good health. The gene calls are TRBV6-4 and TRBJ1-5; D perhaps matches TRBD1 (5 bases). The CDR3 protein is CASSDLVGENQPQHF. In DNA, the CDR3 is TGTGCCAGCAGTGACTTGGTAGGGGAAAATCAGCCCCAGCATTTT.